The 26 T cell receptor beta chains reported below all come from one sample, sequenced in a study of cytomegalovirus exposure and HLA in healthy donors. PCR involved 60 Vbeta and 13 Jbeta primers. Sequencing was performed with immunoSEQ multiplex PCR; in TCRdb, only in-frame clones are kept and a portion is missing. The sample has about 140,000 clones; roughly 80% are singletons. The sequencing input was PBMCs. These receptor sequences come from a man aged 35-49 years in good health and CMV-seropositive.

This sequence joins TRBV5-1 and TRBJ1-2; D is ambiguous. The germline gives CDR1 SGHRS, CDR2 YFSETQ. The V end was cut by 5 bases, the J end by 5 bases, with 13 bases between. The CDR3 has 13 residues. The CDR3 DNA reads as TGCGCCAGCAGTTTCGACACCGATTATGGCTACACCTTC. This encodes CASSFDTDYGYTF.

The CDR3 is CASSFVGGRTDTQYF. Written as DNA, the CDR3 is TGTGCCAGCAGTTTTGTCGGGGGTAGGACAGATACGCAGTATTTT. The chain recombines TRBV27 with TRBJ2-3; D may be TRBD2 (6 bases). V was cut by 3 bases and J by 3 bases, with 13 bases left in between. The germline gives CDR1 MNHEY, CDR2 SMNVEV (reference sequence). There are 15 residues in the CDR3.

The chain carries TRBV9 and TRBJ2-1; 9 nucleotides line up with TRBD2. V lost 4 bases, J lost 4 bases, and 6 bases stayed unmatched. This CDR3 comprises 15 residues. CDR1 is SGDLS and CDR2 is YYNGEE in the germline V gene. Here the CDR3 reads CASSPTSGLYNEQFF. CDR3 in DNA: TGTGCCAGCAGCCCGACTAGCGGTTTATACAATGAGCAGTTCTTC.

V usage is TRBV14 and J usage is TRBJ1-3, with D tentatively TRBD1 (5 bases). The CDR3 loop spans 21 amino acids. Trimming stripped 1 base from V and 4 bases from J, with 29 bases between. Per the germline V gene, CDR1 is SGHDN and CDR2 is FVKESK. CDR3 protein: CASSQVVVSLETQVLGNTIYF. CDR3 DNA: TGTGCCAGCAGCCAAGTTGTAGTGTCTCTGGAAACACAGGTCCTCGGAAACACCATATATTTT.

V and J are TRBV2 and TRBJ2-2, with 9 bases aligning to TRBD2. The CDR3 covers 14 residues. V shed 7 bases and J 4 bases; nucleotides not matched to a gene: 4. Germline V gene sequence: CDR1 SNHLY, CDR2 FYNNEI. The CDR3 sequence is CASKGGRATGELFF. CDR3 in DNA: TGTGCCAGCAAGGGCGGGAGGGCCACCGGGGAGCTGTTTTTT.

The gene calls are TRBV20-1 and TRBJ1-2; no definite D call. Germline CDR1 DFQATT, CDR2 SNEGSKA (reference sequence). The V gene lost 6 bases and the J gene lost 2 bases, with 7 bases spanning the gap. The CDR3 extends over 11 amino acids. CDR3 amino acids: CSAPGNYGYTF. Here the CDR3 DNA reads TGCAGTGCCCCGGGGAACTATGGCTACACCTTC.

The rearrangement links TRBV12-5 to TRBJ2-1; D unclear. Trimming shortened V by 9 bases and J by 5 bases, and 8 bases separated the two germline ends. The CDR3 contains 11 residues. Germline V gene lookup returns CDR1 LGHNT and CDR2 FRNRAP. DNA of the CDR3: TGTGCTAGCAACATGAACAATGAGCAGTTCTTC. This encodes CASNMNNEQFF.

This rearrangement joins TRBV18 to TRBJ2-7; a possible D gene is TRBD2 (5 bases). Germline CDR1 is KGHSH and CDR2 is LQKENI. The CDR3 is made up of 15 amino acids. Trimming removed 0 bases from V and 7 bases from J, with 16 bases in between. CDR3 nucleotides: TGTGCCAGCTCACCACCGGGCGGGTCCCACGGAGAGCAGTACTTC. Its translation is CASSPPGGSHGEQYF.

This chain joins TRBV7-9 and TRBJ1-5, with unresolved D. In germline, CDR1 is SEHNR, CDR2 FQNEAQ (reference sequence). V was shortened by 6 bases and J by 1 base, with 10 bases between the two germline ends. CDR3 size: 14 residues. The CDR3 region has the DNA TGTGCCAGCAGTCAACCCGGGAGCAATCAGCCCCAGCATTTT. It is translated as CASSQPGSNQPQHF.

V gene TRBV9 combines with J gene TRBJ1-1; D is possibly TRBD1 (5 bases). Germline V gene lookup returns CDR1 SGDLS and CDR2 YYNGEE. V was pared by 4 bases and J by 5 bases, with 18 bases between. This CDR3 contains 15 residues. The CDR3 protein is CASSPSSGRGTEAFF. The CDR3 coding sequence is TGTGCCAGCAGCCCCAGCTCAGGGAGGGGAACTGAAGCTTTCTTT.

V usage is TRBV5-8 and J usage is TRBJ2-5; 11 bases fit TRBD2. The J segment lost 4 bases and the V segment lost 0 bases, leaving 2 bases of the junction unmatched. This CDR3 comprises 15 residues. Germline V gives CDR1 SGHTS, CDR2 YDEGEE. CDR3 sequence: CASSLGLAGLETQYF. CDR3 nucleotide sequence: TGTGCCAGCAGCTTGGGACTAGCGGGATTAGAGACCCAGTACTTC.

This clone was seen only a few times. The V gene is TRBV5-6, the J gene TRBJ2-1; D not certain. Germline values: CDR1 SGHDT, CDR2 YYEEEE. CDR3 size: 15 residues. The V and J ends lost 4 bases and 7 bases respectively, with 18 bases between them. CDR3 DNA: TGTGCCAGCAGCCCTTTGGGCCAAGATAGTAATGAGCAGTTCTTC. The encoded protein is CASSPLGQDSNEQFF. Full variable domain (rest looked up from reference TRBV5-6 and TRBJ2-1): DAGVTQSPTHLIKTRGQQVTLRCSPKSGHDTVSWYQQALGQGPQFIFQYYEEEERQRGNFPDRFSGHQFPNYSSELNVNALLLGDSALYLCASSPLGQDSNEQFFGPGTRLTVL.

This clone has more than one count but fewer than ten. CDR3 amino acids: CASSAGGYEQYF. CDR3 bases: TGTGCCAGTAGTGCAGGAGGGTACGAGCAGTACTTC. J is TRBJ2-7 and V is TRBV19; tentatively, D is TRBD2 (6 bases). Trimming removed 5 bases at V and 4 bases at J, with 9 bases between. Germline CDR1 is LNHDA and CDR2 is SQIVND (reference sequence). The CDR3 has 12 residues. Full variable domain (remainder filled in from reference TRBV19 and TRBJ2-7): DGGITQSPKYLFRKEGQNVTLSCEQNLNHDAMYWYRQDPGQGLRLIYYSQIVNDFQKGDIAEGYSVSREKKESFPLTVTSAQKNPTAFYLCASSAGGYEQYFGPGTRLTVT.

The V and J genes are TRBV30 and TRBJ1-2; no definite D call. The CDR3 has 15 residues. Trimming cost V 2 bases and J 8 bases, with 21 bases left between them. CDR1 GTSNPN and CDR2 SVGIG come from the germline V gene (reference sequence). The CDR3 nucleotides are TGTGCCTGGAGTTACTTGTCTAGTAGAGGGCTAGGCTACACCTTC. Amino acid sequence: CAWSYLSSRGLGYTF. Variable domain in full (rest from reference TRBV30 and TRBJ1-2): SQTIHQWPATLVQPVGSPLSLECTVEGTSNPNLYWYRQAAGRGLQLLFYSVGIGQISSEVPQNLSASRPQDRQFILSSKKLLLSDSGFYLCAWSYLSSRGLGYTFGSGTRLTVV.

Notes on this clone: Additional DNA sequences in this sample encode the identical CDR3. This rearrangement joins TRBV28 to TRBJ2-7; TRBD1 might be the D (6 bases). This CDR3 comprises 12 residues. Germline CDR1 is MDHEN and CDR2 is SYDVKM. V gave up 6 bases and J gave up 3 bases, with 9 bases separating them. DNA for the CDR3: TGTGCCAGCAGCATACAGGGCTACGAGCAGTACTTC. The encoded protein is CASSIQGYEQYF.

The chain is built from TRBV2 and TRBJ2-1; 7 positions match TRBD2. Germline CDR1 is SNHLY and CDR2 is FYNNEI. V lost 4 bases to trimming and J lost 6 bases; unmatched junction nucleotides: 9. The CDR3 is made up of 15 amino acids. Written as DNA, the CDR3 is TGTGCCAGCAGTGCAAGGCTAGCGGCTTTCAATGAGCAGTTCTTC. Protein: CASSARLAAFNEQFF.

The chain has TRBV19 and TRBJ2-7; the D gene is possibly TRBD1 (5 bases). Germline lookup yields CDR1 LNHDA and CDR2 SQIVND (reference sequence). Trimming pared 3 bases from V and 1 base from J, leaving 10 bases between. The CDR3 length is 14 residues. The CDR3 region has the DNA TGTGCCAGTAGTATGCGACAGCTATCCTACGAGCAGTACTTC. It codes for CASSMRQLSYEQYF.

This clone was observed a few times. The rearrangement links TRBV5-4 to TRBJ2-3; D possibly corresponds to TRBD2 (6 bases). The germline gives CDR1 SGHNT, CDR2 YYREEE (reference sequence). The CDR3 is 15 amino acids. Between the trimmed V and J ends, which lost 2 bases and 0 bases, there was a span of 10 bases. CDR3 loop: CASSLARGSTDTQYF. In nucleotides, the CDR3 is TGTGCCAGCAGCTTAGCGCGGGGAAGCACAGATACGCAGTATTTT.

This clone was detected only once. This rearrangement joins TRBV30 to TRBJ1-5, with D tentatively TRBD1 (5 bases). This CDR3 region has 16 residues. V lost 4 bases, J lost 1 base, and 17 bases lay in between. Germline V gene data show CDR1 as GTSNPN and CDR2 as SVGIG (reference sequence). The CDR3 sequence is CAWTRRGLGSNQPQHF. The CDR3 bases are TGTGCCTGGACTCGTAGGGGCCTCGGGAGCAATCAGCCCCAGCATTTT.

The chain employs TRBV7-3 and TRBJ2-2; D is undetermined. The V and J ends lost 5 bases and 1 base respectively, with 5 bases between them. CDR1 SGHTA and CDR2 FQGTGA come from the germline V gene. The length of the CDR3 is 13 residues. The CDR3 protein is CASSIMNTGELFF. DNA for the CDR3: TGTGCCAGCAGCATCATGAACACCGGGGAGCTGTTTTTT.

The chain links TRBV25-1 to TRBJ1-6; a weak D match, TRBD1 (6 bases). The length of the CDR3 is 13 residues. Germline V lookup: CDR1 MGHDK, CDR2 SYGVNS. V shed 7 bases and J shed 10 bases, with 14 bases lying between them. CDR3 region: CASNQGQRSPLHF. The CDR3 DNA reads as TGTGCCAGCAACCAAGGACAGAGGTCACCCCTCCACTTT. Looking up the rest from reference TRBV25-1 and TRBJ1-6 gives the full variable domain: EADIYQTPRYLVIGTGKKITLECSQTMGHDKMYWYQQDPGMELHLIHYSYGVNSTEKGDLSSESTVSRIRTEHFPLTLESARPSHTSQYLCASNQGQRSPLHFGNGTRLTVT.

The chain couples TRBV2 to TRBJ2-3; D is unclear. Germline V CDR1 and CDR2: SNHLY, FYNNEI. V shed 6 bases and J shed 9 bases, with 10 bases lying between them. CDR3 size: 11 residues. The CDR3 bases are TGTGCCAGCAGATCTATAGAGACGCAGTATTTT. This sequence encodes CASRSIETQYF. Variable domain in full (rest from reference TRBV2 and TRBJ2-3): EPEVTQTPSHQVTQMGQEVILRCVPISNHLYFYWYRQILGQKVEFLVSFYNNEISEKSEIFDDQFSVERPDGSNFTLKIRSTKLEDSAMYFCASRSIETQYFGPGTRLTVL.

The chain joins TRBV12-5 to TRBJ1-1, with D possibly matching TRBD1 (6 bases). Trimming took 5 bases from V and 8 from J, leaving 12 bases between them. Germline CDR1 LGHNT, CDR2 FRNRAP. CDR3 length: 12 residues. This CDR3 is CASGIHRVEAFF. In nucleotides, the CDR3 is TGTGCTAGTGGTATACACAGGGTAGAAGCTTTCTTT.

The V gene is TRBV18, the J gene TRBJ1-1; TRBD1 agrees at 8 bases. CDR1 and CDR2 from the germline V gene are KGHSH and LQKENI. The J segment lost 7 bases and the V segment lost 6 bases, leaving 10 bases of the junction unmatched. This CDR3 is 14 amino acids long. The CDR3 region is CASSQGAGTVEAFF. The CDR3 DNA reads TGTGCCAGCTCTCAGGGGGCAGGGACGGTTGAAGCTTTCTTT.

The J gene is TRBJ2-1, the V gene TRBV9; 10 bases agree with TRBD2. CDR3 length: 15 residues. V was pared by 3 bases and J by 6 bases, with 6 bases of the junction left unmatched. Germline lookup yields CDR1 SGDLS and CDR2 YYNGEE. CDR3 nucleotides: TGTGCCAGCAGCGACCAGCGGGGGGGTCTCAATGAGCAGTTCTTC. It is translated as CASSDQRGGLNEQFF.

This clone came up once. DNA of the CDR3: TGCGCCAGCAGCCAAATAACAGGGTCCGGGGAGCTGTTTTTT. Residues: CASSQITGSGELFF. This chain joins TRBV4-1 and TRBJ2-2; tentative D call: TRBD1 (6 bases). Trimming removed 2 bases from V and 6 bases from J, with 10 bases in between. Germline V CDR1 and CDR2: MGHRA, YSYEKL. The CDR3 has 14 residues.